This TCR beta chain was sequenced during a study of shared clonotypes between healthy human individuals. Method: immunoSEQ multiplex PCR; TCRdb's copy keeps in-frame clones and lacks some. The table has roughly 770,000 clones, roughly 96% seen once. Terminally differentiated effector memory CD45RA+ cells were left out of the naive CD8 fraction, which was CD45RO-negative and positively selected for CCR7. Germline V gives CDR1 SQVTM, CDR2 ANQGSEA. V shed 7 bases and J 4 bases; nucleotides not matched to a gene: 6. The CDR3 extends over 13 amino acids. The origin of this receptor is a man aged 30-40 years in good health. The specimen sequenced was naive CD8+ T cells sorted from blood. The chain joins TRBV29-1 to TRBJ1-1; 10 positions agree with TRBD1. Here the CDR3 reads CSERQGARTEAFF. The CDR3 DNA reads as TGCAGCGAGAGACAGGGGGCACGCACTGAAGCTTTCTTT.